These 15 T cell receptor beta chains were all obtained from the same sample, sequenced in a study of cytotoxic CD8 clonotypes in ibrutinib-treated CLL. Clones were read by immunoSEQ multiplex PCR, and TCRdb kept only the in-frame ones, dropping some. The table has around 310,000 clones, roughly 80% seen once. The specimen comprised PBMCs, sampled before ibrutinib treatment. The receptor source for this set is a human donor with chronic lymphocytic leukemia.

Worth noting for this clone: The same CDR3 is also encoded by other DNA sequences in this sample. The J gene is TRBJ2-5, the V gene TRBV6-6, with D uncertain. The CDR3 loop spans 11 amino acids. Germline V gene data show CDR1 as MNHNY and CDR2 as SVGAGI (reference sequence). V lost 4 bases, J lost 3 bases, and 3 bases lay in between. CDR3 sequence reads: CASSSKETQYF. CDR3 nucleotides: TGTGCCAGCAGTTCAAAAGAGACCCAGTACTTC.

The gene calls are TRBV10-3 and TRBJ2-3; TRBD2 matches at 9 bases. J lost 4 bases, V lost 10 bases, and 15 bases had no gene match. Looked up from germline, CDR1 is ENHRY and CDR2 is SYGVKD. The CDR3 runs to 16 residues. The CDR3 reads CATKVAGVRVADTQYF. CDR3 sequence (DNA): TGTGCCACAAAAGTAGCGGGAGTGCGTGTTGCAGATACGCAGTATTTT.

The count of this clone is one. The chain has TRBV15 and TRBJ2-7, with TRBD2 identical over 16 bases. The CDR3 sequence is 18 residues long. V shed 4 bases, J shed 3 bases, and the junction held 9 bases outside the gene matches. The germline gives CDR1 LNHNV, CDR2 YYDKDF (reference sequence). DNA of the CDR3: TGTGCCACCAGCACCCACCGGGGACTAGCGGGAGGGTACTACGAGCAGTACTTC. It codes for CATSTHRGLAGGYYEQYF.

CDR3 nucleotide sequence: TGTGCCAGCAGCTTAGGCGGGAGCAGAAACGAGCAGTACTTC. As protein: CASSLGGSRNEQYF. The chain has TRBV7-8 and TRBJ2-7, with 7 bases fitting TRBD2. The junction had 5 bases not matched to a gene; V was cut back by 1 base and J by 5 bases. The germline V gene encodes CDR1 SGHVS and CDR2 FQNEAQ. CDR3 size: 14 residues.

J is TRBJ2-7 and V is TRBV27; 7 bases align to TRBD2. This CDR3 is built from 14 residues. Germline CDR1 reads MNHEY; CDR2 reads SMNVEV (reference sequence). The V segment lost 2 bases and the J segment 2 bases; nucleotides outside the gene matches: 3. The CDR3 DNA is TGTGCCAGCAGTTTAATAGCGGGTGCCTACGAGCAGTACTTC. Its protein is CASSLIAGAYEQYF.

V and J are TRBV7-9 and TRBJ2-7; 14 nucleotides match TRBD2. CDR3 length equals 15 residues. The germline gives CDR1 SEHNR, CDR2 FQNEAQ (reference sequence). J lost 7 bases, V lost 2 bases, and 4 bases had no gene match. CDR3 DNA sequence: TGTGCCAGCAGCTTAAGCCGGACTAGCGGGAGGGAGCAGTACTTC. Protein sequence: CASSLSRTSGREQYF.

V gene TRBV10-3 combines with J gene TRBJ1-2; D is unclear. The CDR3 consists of 13 residues. V lost 2 bases and J lost 6, with 10 bases in between. The germline V gene encodes CDR1 ENHRY and CDR2 SYGVKD. DNA of the CDR3: TGTGCCATCAGTGAGGGGCAGGTGAATGGCTACACCTTC. It encodes CAISEGQVNGYTF.

This clone has just a few counts. This chain connects TRBV9 to TRBJ2-2; D not certain. The V gene lost 2 bases and the J gene lost 6 bases, with 5 bases spanning the gap. The CDR3 loop spans 12 amino acids. The germline V gene encodes CDR1 SGDLS and CDR2 YYNGEE. DNA of the CDR3: TGTGCCAGCAGCGTCCCTGCCGGGGAGCTGTTTTTT. It codes for CASSVPAGELFF.

The V call is TRBV23-1, the J call TRBJ2-7; TRBD2 agrees at 9 bases. TRBV23-1 is an open reading frame, and its role is uncertain. The CDR3 extends over 16 amino acids. The V segment lost 7 bases and the J segment 0 bases; nucleotides outside the gene matches: 10. CDR3 nucleotide sequence: TGCGCCAGCAACCTCCCGGCTAGCGGGAACTCCTACGAGCAGTACTTC. Residues: CASNLPASGNSYEQYF.

This chain joins TRBV20-1 and TRBJ1-4, with D unresolved. This CDR3 contains 11 residues. With 0 bases removed from V and 6 bases from J, the gap between germline ends came to 2 bases. Germline V gene lookup returns CDR1 DFQATT and CDR2 SNEGSKA (reference sequence). The CDR3 sequence: CSARDYEKLFF. CDR3 in DNA: TGCAGTGCTAGAGACTATGAAAAACTGTTTTTT.

The chain uses TRBV7-2 and TRBJ2-3; maybe TRBD1 (6 bases). Per germline, CDR1 SGHTA and CDR2 FQGNSA. V was shortened by 1 base and J by 2 bases, with 10 bases between the two germline ends. CDR3 length equals 15 residues. CDR3 bases: TGTGCCAGCAGCTTAGTCGCAGGGGACACAGATACGCAGTATTTT. Protein product: CASSLVAGDTDTQYF.

The chain is built from TRBV5-1 and TRBJ2-7, with D possibly TRBD2 on 5 matching bases. Deletions cut 0 bases from V and 7 bases from J, with 11 bases between. Germline V gene sequence: CDR1 SGHRS, CDR2 YFSETQ. The length of the CDR3 is 13 residues. CDR3 bases: TGCGCCAGCAGCTTGGTGAACAGAGGGGAGCAGTACTTC. Protein: CASSLVNRGEQYF.

The chain carries TRBV19 and TRBJ2-3; 10 positions match TRBD2. Germline V gene sequence: CDR1 LNHDA, CDR2 SQIVND (reference sequence). The CDR3 loop spans 16 amino acids. Trimming cost V 10 bases and J 1 base; bases outside gene matches: 11. The CDR3 DNA reads as TGTGCCACCAAGCTCCTGAGCGGGAGGGGCACAGATACGCAGTATTTT. Encoded protein: CATKLLSGRGTDTQYF.

This sequence joins TRBV18 and TRBJ2-3; 12 nucleotides agree with TRBD2. The CDR3 is 16 residues long. CDR1 and CDR2 from the germline V gene are KGHSH and LQKENI. V was pared by 4 bases and J by 0 bases, with 2 bases of the junction left unmatched. The CDR3 reads CASSLGTSGSTDTQYF. The CDR3 DNA reads TGTGCCAGCTCACTAGGGACTAGCGGGAGCACAGATACGCAGTATTTT.

The chain carries TRBV9 and TRBJ2-7, with 11 positions matching TRBD2. Germline V gene lookup returns CDR1 SGDLS and CDR2 YYNGEE. This CDR3 is built from 17 residues. Trimming cost V 3 bases and J 9 bases; bases outside gene matches: 17. The CDR3 here is CASSAGGTTSGSIWQYF. The CDR3 region has the DNA TGTGCCAGCAGCGCAGGGGGAACTACTAGCGGGAGTATTTGGCAGTACTTC.